Only a few counts were recorded for the clone carrying this TCR beta chain. These data belong to a study of blood T cell repertoires in COVID-19. Germline loops: CDR1 MDHEN, CDR2 SYDVKM. V lost 1 base and J 4 bases, leaving 11 bases between the germline ends. This CDR3 region has 15 residues. Assay: immunoSEQ multiplex PCR; the TCRdb copy retains only in-frame clones and omits some. The table shows hundreds of thousands of clones, with about 86% occurring only once. The chain uses TRBV28 and TRBJ1-5, with D tentatively TRBD1 (6 bases). The clonotype comes from a woman aged 50 to 65 who had recovered from COVID-19. Sequencing was performed on PBMCs or T cells enriched from blood (not recorded which). For the CDR3, the DNA is TGTGCCAGCAGTTTATTTCGCACAGGGAATCAGCCCCAGCATTTT. Amino acid sequence: CASSLFRTGNQPQHF.